The 23 T cell receptor beta chains in this list originate from one sample, sequenced in a study of Ad26.COV2.S vaccination and SARS-CoV-2 variants. As for treatment: some 20 received Ad26.COV2.S at low or high dose, single or two shots; 5 received placebo; per-sample allocation not given. The samples were gathered on day 63 after the first injection of vaccine or placebo. Some clones are missing from TCRdb's copy, which holds only in-frame ones; the method was immunoSEQ multiplex PCR. The data show roughly 460,000 clones, around 89% seen once. Sequencing was performed on peripheral blood, taken in a trial of Ad26.COV2.S vaccine versus placebo. These receptors all stem from a person between 18 and 65 years old who received the Ad26.COV2.S COVID-19 vaccine or a placebo.

The rearrangement joins TRBV6-5 to TRBJ1-2, with D perhaps matching TRBD1 (6 bases). Trimming stripped 6 bases from V and 7 bases from J, with 15 bases between. CDR1 MNHEY and CDR2 SVGAGI come from the germline V gene. The CDR3 spans 13 residues. CDR3 amino acids: CASSRTGNAGYTF. The CDR3 DNA reads as TGTGCCAGCAGCCGTACAGGGAATGCTGGCTACACCTTC.

The gene calls are TRBV29-1 and TRBJ1-1; the D gene is possibly TRBD1 (6 bases). Germline V gene sequence: CDR1 SQVTM, CDR2 ANQGSEA. The CDR3 runs 14 residues. Trimming stripped 6 bases from V and 4 bases from J, with 18 bases between. CDR3 DNA: TGCAGCGTAGATGTCAGGGGCTTTGGCACTGAAGCTTTCTTT. It specifies CSVDVRGFGTEAFF. Drawing the rest from reference TRBV29-1 and TRBJ1-1, the complete variable domain is SAVISQKPSRDICQRGTSLTIQCQVDSQVTMMFWYRQQPGQSLTLIATANQGSEATYESGFVIDKFPISRPNLTFSTLTVSNMSPEDSSIYLCSVDVRGFGTEAFFGQGTRLTVV.

The chain has TRBV6-5 and TRBJ2-7; 8 bases are a match to TRBD1. J was trimmed by 3 bases and V by 5 bases; bases with no gene match: 9. The CDR3 contains 15 residues. The germline CDR1 and CDR2 sequences are MNHEY and SVGAGI. The CDR3 DNA follows: TGTGCCAGCAGTAGGGAGGATACAGGGGGCTACGAGCAGTACTTC. Protein sequence: CASSREDTGGYEQYF.

The J gene is TRBJ2-3, the V gene TRBV6-5; D may be TRBD1 or TRBD2 (5 bases each). Germline loops: CDR1 MNHEY, CDR2 SVGAGI. CDR3 length: 13 residues. Trimming shortened V by 6 bases and J by 6 bases, and 13 bases separated the two germline ends. The CDR3 DNA sequence: TGTGCCAGCAGACCCGGGACCACCGATACGCAGTATTTT. It specifies CASRPGTTDTQYF.

The chain links TRBV19 to TRBJ2-4; D not resolved. The CDR3 is made up of 15 amino acids. The V end lost 6 bases, the J end lost 0 bases, and 12 bases lay between the germline ends. Germline lookup yields CDR1 LNHDA and CDR2 SQIVND (reference sequence). The CDR3 spells CASSVGVLAKNIQYF. Written as DNA, the CDR3 is TGTGCCAGTAGCGTTGGTGTACTAGCCAAAAACATTCAGTACTTC.

The V call is TRBV19, the J call TRBJ2-7; 8 positions match TRBD1. V shed 6 bases and J 3 bases; nucleotides not matched to a gene: 10. This CDR3 has 15 amino acids. Per germline, CDR1 LNHDA and CDR2 SQIVND (reference sequence). The chain's CDR3 is CASRRDTGGRYEQYF. The CDR3 DNA sequence: TGTGCCAGTAGGAGAGACACAGGGGGTCGCTACGAGCAGTACTTC.

In this sample, this clone turned up once. The rearrangement uses TRBV7-3 and TRBJ2-2, with 8 bases fitting TRBD2. CDR3 length equals 20 residues. Germline loops: CDR1 SGHTA, CDR2 FQGTGA. J was trimmed by 1 base and V by 5 bases; bases with no gene match: 18. The CDR3 DNA is TGTGCCAGCAGCCTCGGGGGGGGACTCTCCCACCTCTTGAACACCGGGGAGCTGTTTTTT. Protein sequence: CASSLGGGLSHLLNTGELFF.

In its sample, this clone was seen once. The CDR3 sequence: CASSLGTGPGYTF. Here the CDR3 DNA reads TGCGCCAGCAGCTTGGGGACAGGGCCCGGCTACACCTTC. The chain combines TRBV5-1 with TRBJ1-2, with TRBD1 matching 8 bases. Trimming took 0 bases from V and 8 from J; bases not matched to a gene: 3. Germline V gives CDR1 SGHRS, CDR2 YFSETQ. The CDR3 spans 13 residues.

The chain links TRBV7-9 to TRBJ1-1; D is perhaps TRBD1 (6 bases). V lost 5 bases, J lost 1 base, and 14 bases lay in between. The CDR3 length is 15 residues. Germline assignment: CDR1 SEHNR and CDR2 FQNEAQ (reference sequence). The CDR3 DNA is TGTGCCAGCAGCGAGGGGGGACCCACGAACACTGAAGCTTTCTTT. Residues: CASSEGGPTNTEAFF.

CDR3 sequence reads: CASSQDRGDYGYTF. The CDR3 DNA follows: TGCGCCAGCAGTCAGGACAGGGGGGACTATGGCTACACCTTC. The rearrangement uses TRBV10-1 and TRBJ1-2; 10 bases agree with TRBD1. This CDR3 is built from 14 residues. Trimming removed 5 bases from V and 3 bases from J; junction bases left unmatched: 3. Germline loops: CDR1 WNHNN, CDR2 SYGVQD (reference sequence).

The V gene is TRBV3-1 (or the pseudogene TRBV3-2), the J gene TRBJ1-1; tentative D call: TRBD1 (6 bases). The V end was cut by 4 bases, the J end by 4 bases, with 10 bases between. The germline V gene encodes CDR1 LGHDT and CDR2 YNNKEL (reference sequence). CDR3 length: 13 residues. DNA for the CDR3: TGTGCCAGCAGCCGACAGGCTGTCACTGAAGCTTTCTTT. This gives the protein CASSRQAVTEAFF.

The genes are TRBV29-1 and TRBJ2-1, with 8 bases lining up with TRBD2. Trimming cost V 1 base and J 4 bases; bases outside gene matches: 12. Germline V gene data show CDR1 as SQVTM and CDR2 as ANQGSEA. This CDR3 is built from 17 residues. Here the CDR3 reads CSVEAPGPGGAYNEQFF. CDR3 in DNA: TGCAGCGTTGAAGCCCCGGGTCCGGGGGGGGCTTACAATGAGCAGTTCTTC.

J is TRBJ1-1 and V is TRBV7-6; D might be TRBD1 (6 bases). Trimming pared 5 bases from V and 5 bases from J, leaving 9 bases between. The CDR3 runs to 12 residues. CDR1 SGHVS and CDR2 FNYEAQ come from the germline V gene. CDR3 in amino acids: CASSRGGTEAFF. The CDR3 nucleotides are TGTGCCAGCAGCAGAGGGGGGACTGAAGCTTTCTTT.

This clone was detected only a few times. The V call is TRBV6-6, the J call TRBJ1-4; 7 bases fit TRBD1. Germline V lookup: CDR1 MNHNY, CDR2 SVGAGI (reference sequence). The junction had 4 bases not matched to a gene; V was cut back by 6 bases and J by 0 bases. There are 15 residues in the CDR3. The CDR3 protein is CASRHTGATNEKLFF. For the CDR3, the DNA is TGTGCCAGCAGGCACACAGGGGCAACTAATGAAAAACTGTTTTTT.

This sequence joins TRBV29-1 and TRBJ2-7, with a tentative D call TRBD1 (6 bases). The CDR3 contains 15 residues. Trimming cost V 1 base and J 3 bases, with 16 bases left between them. Per the germline V gene, CDR1 is SQVTM and CDR2 is ANQGSEA. CDR3 coding DNA: TGCAGCGTTGAAGGGGTACAGGGAACGGGCTACGAGCAGTACTTC. Protein product: CSVEGVQGTGYEQYF.

The V and J genes are TRBV7-8 and TRBJ2-1; D may be TRBD1 (6 bases). V lost 8 bases and J lost 4, with 12 bases in between. CDR1 is SGHVS, CDR2 FQNEAQ, per germline. The CDR3 contains 13 residues. The CDR3 nucleotides read TGTGCCAGCGGGACATCAGGATACAATGAGCAGTTCTTC. Amino acid sequence: CASGTSGYNEQFF.

The V and J genes are TRBV7-2 and TRBJ2-1; maybe TRBD2 (6 bases). Germline V gene lookup returns CDR1 SGHTA and CDR2 FQGNSA. The ends were cut back, 6 bases at V and 6 bases at J, with 18 bases in the middle. The length of the CDR3 is 15 residues. For the CDR3, the DNA is TGTGCCAGCAGTCGGAGGGTTTTGATTTCCAATGAGCAGTTCTTC. It codes for CASSRRVLISNEQFF.

The chain combines TRBV6-1 with TRBJ2-2, with D possibly being TRBD1 (5 bases). The CDR3 contains 15 residues. V lost 2 bases, J lost 6 bases, and 13 bases lay in between. Germline loops: CDR1 MNHNS, CDR2 SASEGT. The CDR3, as DNA: TGTGCCAGCAGTGAAACGGCAGGGTCGTCCGGGGAGCTGTTTTTT. It specifies CASSETAGSSGELFF.

The chain combines TRBV28 with TRBJ1-1; the D is unclear. Per germline, CDR1 MDHEN and CDR2 SYDVKM. This CDR3 has 13 amino acids. The germline V and J ends were trimmed by 8 bases and 3 bases, with 13 bases remaining between them. CDR3 in DNA: TGTGCCAGCGGCCGGGCGCCCTACACTGAAGCTTTCTTT. Amino acids: CASGRAPYTEAFF.

Points on this clone: The limits of the CDR3 on the DNA are not certain, so only TCRdb's listed CDR3 is given. The V call is TRBV5-4, the J call TRBJ2-5. Termini included, the CDR3 measures 17 amino acids. Germline V CDR1 and CDR2: SGHNT, YYREEE (reference sequence). The chain's CDR3 is CASSFLWGAQGSETQYF.

The chain has TRBV7-3 and TRBJ1-1, with D perhaps TRBD1 (5 bases). Germline V gene sequence: CDR1 SGHTA, CDR2 FQGTGA. The V end was cut by 5 bases, the J end by 2 bases, with 9 bases between. The CDR3 spans 13 residues. This CDR3 reads CASSTDRNTEAFF. CDR3 nucleotides: TGTGCCAGCAGCACCGACAGAAACACTGAAGCTTTCTTT.

The V gene is TRBV9, the J gene TRBJ1-3; a weak D match, TRBD1 (5 bases). With 6 bases removed from V and 0 bases from J, the gap between germline ends came to 13 bases. Germline CDR1 and CDR2: SGDLS and YYNGEE. This CDR3 contains 15 residues. The CDR3, as DNA: TGTGCCAGCACCCCGACAGACCTCTCTGGAAACACCATATATTTT. Its protein product is CASTPTDLSGNTIYF.

The gene calls are TRBV7-8 and TRBJ1-2, with 9 positions matching TRBD1. From germline, CDR1 is SGHVS and CDR2 FQNEAQ. V shed 2 bases, J shed 4 bases, and the junction held 11 bases outside the gene matches. The CDR3 has 17 residues. The CDR3 here is CASSLLGAQGAFYGYTF. The CDR3 DNA is TGTGCCAGCAGCTTATTAGGGGCACAGGGGGCTTTCTATGGCTACACCTTC.